Here is one TCR beta chain with its context. These data originate in a study of control samples from healthy donors and cancer patients. The length of the CDR3 is 17 residues. From germline, CDR1 is SGHDT and CDR2 YYEEEE. The V gene lost 0 bases and the J gene lost 3 bases, with 16 bases spanning the gap. TCRdb's copy holds only in-frame clones and misses some; the assay was immunoSEQ multiplex PCR. Among roughly 45,000 clones listed, roughly nine tenths were seen once. The sequence came from a man aged 25-45 years with colorectal cancer. The chain employs TRBV5-6 and TRBJ1-5; D is undetermined. Material: PBMCs. CDR3 loop: CASSLAGELWANQPQHF. CDR3 DNA sequence: TGTGCCAGCAGCTTGGCTGGAGAACTTTGGGCCAATCAGCCCCAGCATTTT.